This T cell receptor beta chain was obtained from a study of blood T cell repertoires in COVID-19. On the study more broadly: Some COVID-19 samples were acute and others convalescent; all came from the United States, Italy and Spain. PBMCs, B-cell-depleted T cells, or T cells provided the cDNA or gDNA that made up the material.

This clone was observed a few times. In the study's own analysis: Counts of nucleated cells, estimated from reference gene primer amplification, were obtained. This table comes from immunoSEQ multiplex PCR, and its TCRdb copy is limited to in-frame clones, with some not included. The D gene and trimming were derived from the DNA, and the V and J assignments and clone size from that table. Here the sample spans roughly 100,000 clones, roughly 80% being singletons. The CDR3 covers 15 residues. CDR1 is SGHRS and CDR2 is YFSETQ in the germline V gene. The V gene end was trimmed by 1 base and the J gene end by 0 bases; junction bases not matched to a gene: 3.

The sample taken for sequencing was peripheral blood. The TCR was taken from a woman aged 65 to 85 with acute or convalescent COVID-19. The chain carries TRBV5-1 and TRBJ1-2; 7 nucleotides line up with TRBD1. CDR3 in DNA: TGCGCCAGCAGCTTGTCAGGGGGGCCTAACTATGGCTACACCTTC. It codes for CASSLSGGPNYGYTF.